Shown below are 3 T cell receptor beta chains from a single sample sequenced in a study of cytomegalovirus exposure and HLA in healthy donors. Vbeta (60) and Jbeta (13) primers were used in the PCR. The table came from immunoSEQ multiplex PCR; TCRdb's copy has only in-frame clones and leaves some out. The profile shows some 130,000 clones, around 70% of them singletons. Sample: PBMCs. Receptors were obtained from a man younger than 45 in good health and CMV-seropositive.

J is TRBJ2-7 and V is TRBV27; D perhaps matches TRBD2 (6 bases). Per germline, CDR1 MNHEY and CDR2 SMNVEV (reference sequence). The CDR3 is 14 residues long. V was clipped by 0 bases and J by 6 bases, with 12 bases between them. The chain's CDR3 is CASSLSFTSSEQYF. The CDR3 DNA reads TGTGCCAGCAGTTTATCGTTCACTAGCTCCGAGCAGTACTTC.

This clone has more than one count but fewer than ten. The chain couples TRBV6-5 to TRBJ2-1, with TRBD2 as a possible D gene (5 bases). CDR3 length: 14 residues. The V gene lost 4 bases and the J gene lost 9 bases, with 16 bases spanning the gap. CDR1 MNHEY and CDR2 SVGAGI come from the germline V gene. The CDR3 sequence: CASSLRASGSEQFF. As DNA, the CDR3 is TGTGCCAGCAGTTTGCGGGCCTCTGGGAGTGAGCAGTTCTTC.

The chain links TRBV7-3 to TRBJ2-3; 9 bases fit TRBD2. Germline CDR1 and CDR2: SGHTA and FQGTGA. Germline trimming cut 0 bases from V and 3 bases from J; bases unmatched to any gene: 4. This CDR3 is 16 amino acids long. This chain's CDR3 is CASSLTFAGGTDTQYF. The DNA for the CDR3 is TGTGCCAGCAGCTTAACGTTTGCGGGAGGGACAGATACGCAGTATTTT.